Reported below is one T cell receptor (beta chain). Its binding antigen is unknown. There are no base qualities to consult, and no much larger clone falls within one base. The data were taken from a study of blood T cell repertoires in COVID-19 (TCRdb year 2020). About the study as a whole: Collaborator samples came from the United States, Italy and Spain and covered acute and convalescent phases of COVID-19. The repertoires were released in a freely available public database meant as a resource for research on the immune response to SARS-CoV-2. Deeply sampled blood TCRbeta repertoires from subjects exposed to, actively infected with, or recovered from COVID-19 were included in the dataset. Where available, HLA class I and class II types were taken from metadata supplied by the sample provider and were not determined by assay-based typing. Nearly every sample came with metadata listing a de-identified subject ID, COVID-19 status, age in years and sex. The samples were drawn from two sources: the first 160 participants of the ongoing ImmuneRACE study, and 1,000 to 1,500 subjects contributed by 6 global collaborators. The prospective study material was composed of cDNA or gDNA derived from T cells, B-cell-depleted T cells, or PBMCs.

Beyond this particular receptor, the publication reports: Clinical and demographic metadata were provided uncurated, with the amount varying by source and participant.

TCRbeta CDR3 regions were amplified from genomic DNA by means of the immunoSEQ Assay, a bias-controlled multiplex PCR. On the authors' methods: Within the assay, amplification of reference gene primers was used to estimate how many nucleated cells each sample contained. To quantify the absolute abundance of each unique TCRbeta CDR3 rearrangement, sequence reads were collapsed and filtered. For each sample, productive Simpson clonality was calculated as the square root of Simpson's diversity index across productive rearrangements. This is the immuneACCESS table as TCRdb keeps it, with only in-frame sequences that have V and J called. A part of the clones is gone; compared with another copy, unresolved V genes explain less than half, and the rest is unexplained. That table is the source of V, J and clone size, and D and trimming were worked out from the DNA. This sample comprises 180,000 or so clones, 80% of them detected only once. Jointly, the top ten make up around 14% of the sample.

Participants in the prospective study were aged 18 to 89 years, lived in about two dozen United States geographic areas, and enrolled through a virtual design. In the prospective study, participants were assigned to cohorts based on the clinical history participants reported in a screening survey and a study questionnaire. Exposed participants had been in contact, within 2 weeks of entering the study, with a person who had a PCR-confirmed or clinician-diagnosed case of COVID-19. In the prospective study, whole blood, serum and a nasopharyngeal or oropharyngeal swab were collected from each participant by mobile phlebotomists. Prospective study participants could optionally give additional blood draws and questionnaires over an approximately two-month period. Before DNA extraction, prospective study blood samples were shipped either frozen or at room temperature. The CDR3 runs 13 residues from the cysteine to the phenylalanine. Only the CDR3 DNA stays, 39 bases, in frame from base 1. Relative to germline, V is 6 bases shorter and J is 4 bases shorter, with 12 bases between their ends. CDR1 LGHDT and CDR2 YNNKEL are derived from the germline V gene (reference sequence).

The sequence links TRBV3-1 (or the pseudogene TRBV3-2) to TRBJ2-5; the D segment could be TRBD2, given 6 matching bases. The origin of this receptor is a man in his 60s who had been exposed to COVID-19. Material for sequencing was PBMCs or T cells enriched from blood (not recorded which). The base sequence is TGTGCCAGCAGAGCACTGGGAGGAGAGACCCAGTACTTC. This codes for CASRALGGETQYF.